Presented here are 18 T cell receptor beta chains from one specimen sequenced in a study of cytomegalovirus exposure and HLA in healthy donors. Vbeta (60) and Jbeta (13) primers were used in the PCR. This table comes from immunoSEQ multiplex PCR, and its TCRdb copy is limited to in-frame clones, with some not included. The sample lists about 120,000 clones, 74% occurring once. What was sequenced was PBMCs. These receptors were collected from a human donor in good health.

The chain couples TRBV19 to TRBJ1-4, with TRBD1 matching over 7 bases. This CDR3 is 13 amino acids long. The germline CDR1 and CDR2 sequences are LNHDA and SQIVND (reference sequence). The V and J ends lost 4 bases and 5 bases, in that order; junction bases with no gene match: 1. The CDR3 region has the DNA TGTGCCAGTAGTAAGACAGGGAATGAAAAACTGTTTTTT. Its translation is CASSKTGNEKLFF. Full variable domain (rest looked up from reference TRBV19 and TRBJ1-4): DGGITQSPKYLFRKEGQNVTLSCEQNLNHDAMYWYRQDPGQGLRLIYYSQIVNDFQKGDIAEGYSVSREKKESFPLTVTSAQKNPTAFYLCASSKTGNEKLFFGSGTQLSVL.

The CDR3 region is CASVPLQGYGYTF. The CDR3, as DNA: TGTGCCAGCGTACCTTTACAGGGATATGGCTACACCTTC. The J gene is TRBJ1-2, the V gene TRBV6-5, with a possible D match to TRBD1 (6 bases). This CDR3 has 13 amino acids. Germline V gene sequence: CDR1 MNHEY, CDR2 SVGAGI. The germline V and J ends were trimmed by 8 bases and 5 bases, with 15 bases remaining between them.

This clone was recorded only once. The rearrangement joins TRBV5-4 to TRBJ1-6, with D tentatively TRBD1 (6 bases). V gave up 1 base and J gave up 11 bases, with 13 bases separating them. Germline CDR1 and CDR2: SGHNT and YYREEE (reference sequence). The CDR3 covers 14 residues. The CDR3 sequence is CASSLKSGGPPLHF. CDR3 DNA: TGTGCCAGCAGCTTGAAGTCCGGGGGGCCACCCCTCCACTTT.

V gene TRBV5-6 combines with J gene TRBJ2-5; TRBD2 agrees at 7 bases. The CDR3 consists of 16 residues. Germline V CDR1 and CDR2: SGHDT, YYEEEE. V lost 0 bases to trimming and J lost 2 bases; unmatched junction nucleotides: 7. The CDR3, as DNA: TGTGCCAGCAGCTTGGGGGTTTGGGGAGGGCAAGAGACCCAGTACTTC. Translating it yields CASSLGVWGGQETQYF.

The chain uses TRBV18 and TRBJ1-1; 7 nucleotides line up with TRBD1. Trimming at V came to 1 base and at J to 5 bases, leaving 7 bases not matched to a gene. The CDR3 sequence is 15 residues long. Germline lookup yields CDR1 KGHSH and CDR2 LQKENI. The CDR3 nucleotides read TGTGCCAGCTCACCACAACGGGACAGTCGGACTGAAGCTTTCTTT. It translates to CASSPQRDSRTEAFF.

This clone was observed a few times. A far bigger clonotype differs at one base, so this is likely a read error. The chain employs TRBV5-8 and TRBJ2-2; 9 positions agree with TRBD2. CDR3 length: 18 residues. CDR1 is SGHTS and CDR2 is YDEGEE in the germline V gene. Trimming took 4 bases from V and 6 from J; bases not matched to a gene: 16. CDR3 sequence (DNA): TGTGCCAGCAGCCAAGATCTGGGCGGGAGGGGGCCGGCCGGGGAGCTGTTTTTT. Translation gives CASSQDLGGRGPAGELFF.

This CDR3 is CASSGRTVPPTGELFF. The DNA of the CDR3 is TGTGCCAGCAGTGGTCGGACAGTCCCCCCCACCGGGGAGCTGTTTTTT. The chain joins TRBV6-1 to TRBJ2-2; perhaps TRBD1 as D (6 bases). From germline, CDR1 is MNHNS and CDR2 SASEGT. The CDR3 runs 16 residues. The V gene lost 4 bases and the J gene lost 4 bases, with 16 bases spanning the gap.

This CDR3 reads CASSGTGSEQPQHF. For the CDR3, the DNA is TGCGCCAGCAGCGGGACAGGGTCGGAACAGCCCCAGCATTTT. The chain combines TRBV10-2 with TRBJ1-5, with 9 positions matching TRBD1. Germline assignment: CDR1 WSHSY and CDR2 SAAADI. Trimming took 6 bases from V and 7 from J; bases not matched to a gene: 7. This CDR3 has 14 amino acids.

The chain combines TRBV6-5 with TRBJ1-3; 8 bases align to TRBD1. V dropped 5 bases and J dropped 0; count of bases not matched to a gene: 3. CDR1 and CDR2 (germline): MNHEY, SVGAGI. The CDR3 has 15 residues. The DNA of the CDR3 is TGTGCCAGCAGTATGGACAGGGCCTCTGGAAACACCATATATTTT. It specifies CASSMDRASGNTIYF.

The chain employs TRBV4-1 and TRBJ2-1; 7 bases are a match to TRBD2. Germline CDR1 and CDR2: MGHRA and YSYEKL. CDR3 size: 13 residues. V shed 3 bases, J shed 9 bases, and the junction held 5 bases outside the gene matches. CDR3 in amino acids: CASSHGLGGEQFF. As DNA, the CDR3 is TGCGCCAGCAGCCACGGACTAGGAGGTGAGCAGTTCTTC.

The rearrangement links TRBV6-4 to TRBJ2-2, with TRBD1 as a possible D gene (5 bases). The germline V gene encodes CDR1 MRHNA and CDR2 SNTAGT. This CDR3 is 13 amino acids long. V was shortened by 5 bases and J by 7 bases, with 11 bases between the two germline ends. The CDR3, as DNA: TGTGCCAGCAGTACCCAAAGGGGCGGGGAGCTGTTTTTT. This translates into CASSTQRGGELFF.

The chain employs TRBV5-8 and TRBJ2-5; TRBD2 matches 8 bases. The V and J ends lost 6 bases and 9 bases, in that order; junction bases with no gene match: 10. Germline V gives CDR1 SGHTS, CDR2 YDEGEE. The CDR3 length is 13 residues. Written as DNA, the CDR3 is TGTGCCAGCACAGCGGGGGCTTTCGGGGCCCAGTACTTC. This encodes CASTAGAFGAQYF.

CDR3 amino acids: CATSRDTVSGYTF. The CDR3 nucleotides read TGTGCCACCAGCAGAGACACGGTCTCCGGCTACACCTTC. This chain uses TRBV15 with TRBJ1-2; D not certain. Trimming shortened V by 0 bases and J by 8 bases, and 10 bases separated the two germline ends. CDR3 length: 13 residues. Germline V CDR1 and CDR2: LNHNV, YYDKDF (reference sequence). Full variable domain (rest looked up from reference TRBV15 and TRBJ1-2): DAMVIQNPRYQVTQFGKPVTLSCSQTLNHNVMYWYQQKSSQAPKLLFHYYDKDFNNEADTPDNFQSRRPNTSFCFLDIRSPGLGDTAMYLCATSRDTVSGYTFGSGTRLTVV.

V gene TRBV27 combines with J gene TRBJ2-6, with TRBD1 identical over 10 bases. This CDR3 region has 16 residues. J gave up 0 bases and V 4 bases, and 0 bases lay outside the gene matches. The germline V gene has CDR1 MNHEY and CDR2 SMNVEV (reference sequence). CDR3 nucleotide sequence: TGTGCCAGCAGTTGGACAGGGGGCTCTGGGGCCAACGTCCTGACTTTC. This translates into CASSWTGGSGANVLTF.

The rearrangement joins TRBV10-1 to TRBJ2-2, with D possibly being TRBD2 (5 bases). Trimming shortened V by 3 bases and J by 5 bases, and 10 bases separated the two germline ends. The CDR3 is 14 amino acids. CDR1 WNHNN and CDR2 SYGVQD come from the germline V gene (reference sequence). This CDR3 reads CASSEGRRTGELFF. The CDR3 bases are TGCGCCAGCAGTGAAGGACGGAGGACCGGGGAGCTGTTTTTT.

V is TRBV5-6 and J is TRBJ1-1; the D is unclear. Looked up from germline, CDR1 is SGHDT and CDR2 is YYEEEE. This CDR3 is 14 amino acids long. The germline V and J ends were trimmed by 1 base and 5 bases, with 12 bases remaining between them. CDR3 bases: TGTGCCAGCAGCTTGTCGGGATGGAAGACTGAAGCTTTCTTT. Translated, it gives CASSLSGWKTEAFF.

The chain joins TRBV5-1 to TRBJ2-1; 9 nucleotides agree with TRBD2. From germline, CDR1 is SGHRS and CDR2 YFSETQ. The trim removed 3 bases at V and 5 bases at J, leaving 18 bases unmatched. CDR3 size: 19 residues. This chain's CDR3 is CASSSGAASGKHTHNEQFF. For the CDR3, the DNA is TGCGCCAGCAGCTCGGGGGCAGCTAGCGGGAAGCACACACACAATGAGCAGTTCTTC.

The V and J genes are TRBV29-1 and TRBJ2-7; 7 bases match TRBD1. Per the germline V gene, CDR1 is SQVTM and CDR2 is ANQGSEA. This CDR3 region has 11 residues. With V trimmed by 8 bases and J by 6 bases, 7 bases remained unmatched. DNA for the CDR3: TGCAGCCACACCTCAGGGGGCGAGCAGTACTTC. Translated: CSHTSGGEQYF.